The TCR beta chain described here comes from a study of somatic mutations in cytotoxic T cells in rheumatoid arthritis (dated by TCRdb to 2016 to 2017). For the study in its entirety: Before any treatment started and right after they were diagnosed, patients gave peripheral blood samples (about 30 ml EDTA). Sorted V beta1+ cells also underwent TCRB sequencing, and some V beta antibody-stained T-cell populations were flow-sorted at nearly 100% purity on a FACSAria II or Sony SH800. To characterize clonality, the study used TCRB deep sequencing while asking whether somatic mutations are carried by expanded CD8+ T-cell clones in newly diagnosed, untreated rheumatoid arthritis. A total of some 68 rheumatoid arthritis patients and under 25 healthy controls underwent TCRB deep sequencing. Patient and control groups had essentially identical median ages. What the research found in general, with its limitations: CD8+ T-cell clonality did not differ significantly between rheumatoid arthritis patients and age-matched healthy controls. The finding that TRBV07 was slightly underrepresented in patients was left unadjusted for multiple comparisons. Healthy controls showed no age-related increase in CD8+ clonality, whereas patients did (Spearman r ≈ 0.49). The expanded CD8+ clones had unknown antigen targets, and not appearing in virus-specific databases did not rule out that they were virus-specific. The largest CD8+ clone made up more than 20% of CD8+ cells in about an eighth of the roughly 65 patients, and blood and synovial fluid shared several identical CD8+ TCRB sequences.

Details on this clone: No antigen is known for it. No clone much larger than this one lies a single base away; base qualities are absent.

Inclusive of the bounding cysteine and phenylalanine, the CDR3 is 15 residues long. Solely the CDR3 DNA is kept, with 45 bases framed from the first base. Trimming leaves V shorter by 1 base and J shorter by 3 bases, with the junction holding 5 bases beyond the gene matches. Per the germline V gene, SGHVS is the CDR1 and FQNEAQ is the CDR2. Positive magnetic bead selection on an AutoMACS was used to isolate CD4+ and CD8+ cells, with flow cytometry used to check purity. After a first flow cytometry screen using a TCR V beta antibody panel, clonal expansions were characterized through TCRB deep sequencing of sorted CD8+ fractions. Isolation of peripheral blood mononuclear cells was done through Ficoll-Paque PLUS density gradient separation. Nucleospin Tissue or Tissue XS kits were used to extract DNA from CD4-enriched, CD8-enriched or PBMC samples, and a Qubit 2.0 fluorometer was used for quantification.

Genomic DNA underwent TCRB CDR3 sequencing using the immunoSEQ assay. In the paper's pipeline: Only a few patient CD8+ clones larger than 1% matched published virus-specific TCRB sequences when compared against them. Only productive TCRB rearrangements were included in the analyses. A clone was defined by a unique TCRB CDR3 sequence, and clonality was computed as a productive clonality index based on Shannon entropy. Repertoire overlap for a pair of samples was computed from each clone's template counts relative to total templates per sample. V-gene usage from TCRB sequencing and V-gene usage measured by flow cytometry were correlated (Spearman r of around 0.6). The table comes from immuneACCESS by way of TCRdb, which keeps in-frame sequences with V and J called. Part of the clones is missing from these tables; in studies checked, under half for an unresolved V gene and the rest for unknown reasons. For V, J and clone size, that table is used; D and trimming come from the DNA. The sample profile shows approximately 16,000 clones; about 77% of them were found once. The ten most abundant clones make up roughly 15% of the sample.

The chain links TRBV7-8 with TRBJ1-1; TRBD1 lines up with 7 middle nucleotides. Sequenced material: CD8+ T cells sorted from blood. The sequence came from an adult with rheumatoid arthritis. The CDR3 here reads CASSLGGQLYTEAFF. The DNA is TGTGCCAGCAGCTTAGGGGGACAGCTTTACACTGAAGCTTTCTTT. With the portions outside the CDR3 filled from the reference TRBV7-8 and TRBJ1-1 genes, the complete variable region becomes GAGVSQSPRYKVAKRGQDVALRCDPISGHVSLFWYQQALGQGPEFLTYFQNEAQLDKSGLPSDRFFAERPEGSVSTLKIQRTQQEDSAVYLCASSLGGQLYTEAFFGQGTRLTVV.